This passage covers 11 T cell receptor beta chains from one sample sequenced in a study of cytomegalovirus exposure and HLA in healthy donors. The assay was immunoSEQ multiplex PCR, and TCRdb's table has in-frame clones only and misses some. The sample carries some 180,000 clones, around nine tenths recorded once. Sequenced material: PBMCs. These receptors were collected from a man aged 25 to 40 in good health and CMV-seropositive.

The V gene is TRBV9, the J gene TRBJ2-7, with D uncertain. The ends were cut back, 0 bases at V and 7 bases at J, with 14 bases in the middle. Germline lookup yields CDR1 SGDLS and CDR2 YYNGEE. The CDR3 extends over 14 amino acids. The CDR3: CASSVEGSLREQYF. The CDR3 coding sequence is TGTGCCAGCAGCGTAGAGGGCAGTCTACGAGAGCAGTACTTC.

This CDR3 reads CASSEAWTGDGYTF. The CDR3 DNA reads as TGTGCCAGCAGTGAAGCCTGGACAGGGGATGGCTACACCTTC. The chain is built from TRBV6-1 and TRBJ1-2, with 9 bases matching TRBD1. Trimming at V came to 0 bases and at J to 6 bases, leaving 2 bases not matched to a gene. The CDR3 spans 14 residues. CDR1 is MNHNS, CDR2 SASEGT, per germline.

The rearrangement links TRBV7-2 to TRBJ1-1; 8 bases are shared with TRBD1. V trimming: 4 bases; J trimming: 4 bases; junction bases outside the gene matches: 8. This CDR3 region has 15 residues. Per germline, CDR1 SGHTA and CDR2 FQGNSA. CDR3 nucleotides: TGTGCCAGCAGCTCCCCGGACAGGGTGGCCACTGAAGCTTTCTTT. Residues: CASSSPDRVATEAFF.

This clone was seen a single time. The CDR3 sequence: CASSPGTETYEQYF. As DNA, the CDR3 is TGTGCCAGCAGTCCCGGGACAGAGACTTACGAGCAGTACTTC. The V call is TRBV6-5, the J call TRBJ2-7; TRBD1 aligns across 7 bases. With V trimmed by 5 bases and J by 4 bases, 8 bases remained unmatched. Per germline, CDR1 MNHEY and CDR2 SVGAGI. The CDR3 runs 14 residues.

This sequence joins TRBV5-6 and TRBJ2-7; D gene uncertain. The CDR3 covers 13 residues. Trimming removed 0 bases from V and 5 bases from J, with 9 bases in between. The germline V gene has CDR1 SGHDT and CDR2 YYEEEE. CDR3 bases: TGTGCCAGCAGCTTGGCCGTGGCGGACGAGCAGTACTTC. Its translation: CASSLAVADEQYF.

This chain links TRBV11-3 with TRBJ2-3; D uncertain. V was trimmed by 4 bases and J by 6 bases, leaving 8 bases between them. Germline V gene data show CDR1 as SGHNT and CDR2 as YENEEA. The CDR3 is 12 residues long. CDR3 in DNA: TGTGCCAGCAGCTACGGCGTGGATACGCAGTATTTT. This sequence encodes CASSYGVDTQYF.

To note about this clone: Germline is not matched at one junction end, which may reflect a read error. The chain is built from TRBV7-7 and TRBJ2-3; 8 bases fit TRBD1. Germline V CDR1 and CDR2: SSHAT, FNYEAQ (reference sequence). This CDR3 has 15 amino acids. The CDR3: CASSLGTGRTDTQYF. CDR3 sequence (DNA): TGTGCTAGCAGCTTGGGGACAGGCCGCACAGATACGCAGTATTTT.

V is TRBV2 and J is TRBJ2-6, with D possibly being TRBD1 (5 bases). Trimming stripped 4 bases from V and 2 bases from J, with 6 bases between. The germline V gene has CDR1 SNHLY and CDR2 FYNNEI. This CDR3 is 14 amino acids long. CDR3 sequence reads: CASSARAGANVLTF. As DNA, the CDR3 is TGTGCCAGCAGTGCCAGGGCTGGGGCCAACGTCCTGACTTTC.

The V gene is TRBV11-3, the J gene TRBJ2-7; tentative D call: TRBD1 (6 bases). Germline-derived CDR1 and CDR2 are SGHNT and YENEEA. V lost 7 bases, J lost 6 bases, and 16 bases lay in between. The CDR3 sequence is 13 residues long. CDR3 coding DNA: TGTGCCAGCAACAAGGGGGATCGCGGCGAGCAGTACTTC. Protein sequence: CASNKGDRGEQYF.

CDR3 in DNA: TGTGCCAGCAGCCCCGCGTCGGTAATGAAAAAACTGTTTTTT. Residues: CASSPASVMKKLFF. The V call is TRBV5-6, the J call TRBJ1-4; no clear D. Deletions cut 4 bases from V and 9 bases from J, with 16 bases between. CDR1 is SGHDT and CDR2 is YYEEEE in the germline V gene. There are 14 residues in the CDR3.

This clone turned up a few times. This chain uses TRBV5-1 with TRBJ2-5; D may be TRBD2 (6 bases). The CDR3 runs to 15 residues. Deletions cut 0 bases from V and 1 base from J, with 10 bases between. CDR1 and CDR2 (germline): SGHRS, YFSETQ. CDR3 in amino acids: CASSLGGGTQETQYF. CDR3 sequence (DNA): TGCGCCAGCAGCTTGGGTGGGGGGACCCAAGAGACCCAGTACTTC.